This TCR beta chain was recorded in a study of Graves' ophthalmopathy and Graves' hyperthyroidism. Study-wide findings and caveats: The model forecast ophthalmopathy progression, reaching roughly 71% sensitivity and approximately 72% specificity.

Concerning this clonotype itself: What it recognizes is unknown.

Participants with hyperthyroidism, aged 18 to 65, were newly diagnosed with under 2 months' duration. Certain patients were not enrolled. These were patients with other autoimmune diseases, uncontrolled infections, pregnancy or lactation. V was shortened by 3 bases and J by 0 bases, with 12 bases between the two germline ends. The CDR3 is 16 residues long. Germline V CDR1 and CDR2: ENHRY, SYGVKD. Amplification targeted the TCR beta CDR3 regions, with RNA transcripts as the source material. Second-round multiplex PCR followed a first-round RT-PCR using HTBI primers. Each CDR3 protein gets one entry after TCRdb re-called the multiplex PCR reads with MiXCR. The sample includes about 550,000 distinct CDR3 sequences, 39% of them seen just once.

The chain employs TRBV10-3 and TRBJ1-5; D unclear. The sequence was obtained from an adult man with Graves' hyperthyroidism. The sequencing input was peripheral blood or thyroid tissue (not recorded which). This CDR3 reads CAISDGGRDSNQPQHF. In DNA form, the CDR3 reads TGTGCCATCAGTGACGGCGGGAGAGATAGCAATCAGCCCCAGCATTTT.